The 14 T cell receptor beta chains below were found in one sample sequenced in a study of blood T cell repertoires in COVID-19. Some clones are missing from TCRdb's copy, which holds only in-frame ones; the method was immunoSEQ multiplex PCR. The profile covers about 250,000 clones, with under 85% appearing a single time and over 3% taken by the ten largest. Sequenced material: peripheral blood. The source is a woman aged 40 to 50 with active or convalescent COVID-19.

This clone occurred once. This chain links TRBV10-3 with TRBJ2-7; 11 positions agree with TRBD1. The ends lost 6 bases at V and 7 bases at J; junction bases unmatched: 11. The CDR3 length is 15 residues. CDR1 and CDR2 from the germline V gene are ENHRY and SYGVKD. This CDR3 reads CAIRPGTGGEREQYF. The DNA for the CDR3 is TGTGCCATCAGGCCCGGGACAGGGGGAGAGCGTGAGCAGTACTTC.

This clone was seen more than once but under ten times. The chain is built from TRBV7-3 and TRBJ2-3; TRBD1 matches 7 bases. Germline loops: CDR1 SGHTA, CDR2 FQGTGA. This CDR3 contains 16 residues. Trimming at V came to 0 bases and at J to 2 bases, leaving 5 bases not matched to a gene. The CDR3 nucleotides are TGTGCCAGCAGCTTAACGTCGACAGGGATCACAGATACGCAGTATTTT. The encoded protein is CASSLTSTGITDTQYF. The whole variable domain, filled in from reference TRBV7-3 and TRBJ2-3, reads GAGVSQTPSNKVTEKGKYVELRCDPISGHTALYWYRQSLGQGPEFLIYFQGTGAADDSGLPNDRFFAVRPEGSVSTLKIQRTERGDSAVYLCASSLTSTGITDTQYFGPGTRLTVL.

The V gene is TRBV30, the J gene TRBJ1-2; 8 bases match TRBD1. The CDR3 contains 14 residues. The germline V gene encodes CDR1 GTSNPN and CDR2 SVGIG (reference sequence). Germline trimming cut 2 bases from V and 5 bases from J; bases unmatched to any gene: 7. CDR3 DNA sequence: TGTGCCTGGAGTTTCGGACAGGGACTTTATGGCTACACCTTC. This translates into CAWSFGQGLYGYTF.

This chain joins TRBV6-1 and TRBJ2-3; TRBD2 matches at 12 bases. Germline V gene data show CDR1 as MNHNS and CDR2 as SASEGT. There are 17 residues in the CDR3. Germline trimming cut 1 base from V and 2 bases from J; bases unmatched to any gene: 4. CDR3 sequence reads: CASSEVLAGGPTDTQYF. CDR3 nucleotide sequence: TGTGCCAGCAGTGAAGTCCTAGCGGGGGGGCCCACAGATACGCAGTATTTT.

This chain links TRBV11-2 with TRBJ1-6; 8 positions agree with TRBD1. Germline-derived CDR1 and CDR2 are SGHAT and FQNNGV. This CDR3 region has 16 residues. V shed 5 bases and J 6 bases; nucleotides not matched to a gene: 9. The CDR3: CASSTATGVINSPLHF. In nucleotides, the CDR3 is TGTGCCAGCAGCACTGCGACAGGGGTTATTAATTCACCCCTCCACTTT. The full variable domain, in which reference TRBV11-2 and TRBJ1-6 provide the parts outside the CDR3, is EAGVAQSPRYKIIEKRQSVAFWCNPISGHATLYWYQQILGQGPKLLIQFQNNGVVDDSQLPKDRFSAERLKGVDSTLKIQPAKLEDSAVYLCASSTATGVINSPLHFGNGTRLTVT.

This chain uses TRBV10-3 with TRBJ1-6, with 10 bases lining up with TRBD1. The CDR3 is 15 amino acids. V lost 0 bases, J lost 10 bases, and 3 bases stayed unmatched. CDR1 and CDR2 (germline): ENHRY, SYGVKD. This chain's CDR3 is CAISESRQGASPLHF. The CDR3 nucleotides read TGTGCCATCAGTGAGTCTCGACAGGGGGCCTCACCCCTCCACTTT.

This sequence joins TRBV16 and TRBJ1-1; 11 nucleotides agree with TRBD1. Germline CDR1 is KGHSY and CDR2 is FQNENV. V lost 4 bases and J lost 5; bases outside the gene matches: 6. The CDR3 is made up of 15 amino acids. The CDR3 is CASSPGQGAVTEAFF. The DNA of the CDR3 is TGTGCCAGCAGCCCCGGACAGGGGGCTGTTACTGAAGCTTTCTTT.

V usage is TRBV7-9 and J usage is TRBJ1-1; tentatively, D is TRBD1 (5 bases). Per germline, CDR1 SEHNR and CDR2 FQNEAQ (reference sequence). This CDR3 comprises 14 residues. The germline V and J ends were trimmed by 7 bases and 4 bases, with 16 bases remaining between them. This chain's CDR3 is CASNLSGGSTEAFF. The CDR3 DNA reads TGTGCCAGCAACCTCAGCGGGGGATCCACTGAAGCTTTCTTT.

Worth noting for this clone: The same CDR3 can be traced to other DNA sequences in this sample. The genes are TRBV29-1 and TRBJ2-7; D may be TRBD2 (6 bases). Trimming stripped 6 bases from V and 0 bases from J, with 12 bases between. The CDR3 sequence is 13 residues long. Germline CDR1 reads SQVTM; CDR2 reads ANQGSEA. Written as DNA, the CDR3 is TGCAGCGTAGGTCGGGGGTCCTCCTACGAGCAGTACTTC. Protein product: CSVGRGSSYEQYF.

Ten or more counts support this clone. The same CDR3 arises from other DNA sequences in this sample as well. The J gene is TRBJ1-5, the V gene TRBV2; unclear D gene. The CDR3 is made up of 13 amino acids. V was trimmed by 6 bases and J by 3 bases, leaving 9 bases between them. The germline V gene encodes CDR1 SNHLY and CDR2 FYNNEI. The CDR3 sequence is CASRFSHNQPQHF. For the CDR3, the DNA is TGTGCCAGCAGGTTTAGTCACAATCAGCCCCAGCATTTT.

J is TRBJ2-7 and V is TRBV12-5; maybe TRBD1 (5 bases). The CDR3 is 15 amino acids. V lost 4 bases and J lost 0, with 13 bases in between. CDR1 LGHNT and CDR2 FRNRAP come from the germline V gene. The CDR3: CASGSGQGTSYEQYF. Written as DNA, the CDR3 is TGTGCTAGTGGTTCAGGACAAGGCACCTCCTACGAGCAGTACTTC.

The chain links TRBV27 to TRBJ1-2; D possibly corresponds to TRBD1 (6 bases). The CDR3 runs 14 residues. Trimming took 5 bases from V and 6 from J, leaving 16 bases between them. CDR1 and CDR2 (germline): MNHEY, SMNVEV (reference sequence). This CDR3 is CASSRSGGGDGYTF. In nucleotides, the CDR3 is TGTGCCAGCAGTCGTTCGGGGGGCGGCGATGGCTACACCTTC.

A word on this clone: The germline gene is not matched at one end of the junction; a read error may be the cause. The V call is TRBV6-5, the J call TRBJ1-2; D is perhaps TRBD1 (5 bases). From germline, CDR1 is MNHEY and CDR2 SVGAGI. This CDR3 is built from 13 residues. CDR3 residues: CAGRVGGNYGYTF. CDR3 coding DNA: TGTGCCGGCAGAGTGGGGGGTAACTATGGCTACACCTTC.

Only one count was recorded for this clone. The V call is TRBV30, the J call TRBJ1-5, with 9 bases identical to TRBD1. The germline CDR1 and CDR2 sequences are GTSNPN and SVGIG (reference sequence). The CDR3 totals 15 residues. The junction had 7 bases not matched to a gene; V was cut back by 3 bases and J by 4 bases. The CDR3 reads CAWRSGTGRNQPQHF. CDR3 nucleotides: TGTGCCTGGAGGTCCGGGACAGGGCGGAATCAGCCCCAGCATTTT.